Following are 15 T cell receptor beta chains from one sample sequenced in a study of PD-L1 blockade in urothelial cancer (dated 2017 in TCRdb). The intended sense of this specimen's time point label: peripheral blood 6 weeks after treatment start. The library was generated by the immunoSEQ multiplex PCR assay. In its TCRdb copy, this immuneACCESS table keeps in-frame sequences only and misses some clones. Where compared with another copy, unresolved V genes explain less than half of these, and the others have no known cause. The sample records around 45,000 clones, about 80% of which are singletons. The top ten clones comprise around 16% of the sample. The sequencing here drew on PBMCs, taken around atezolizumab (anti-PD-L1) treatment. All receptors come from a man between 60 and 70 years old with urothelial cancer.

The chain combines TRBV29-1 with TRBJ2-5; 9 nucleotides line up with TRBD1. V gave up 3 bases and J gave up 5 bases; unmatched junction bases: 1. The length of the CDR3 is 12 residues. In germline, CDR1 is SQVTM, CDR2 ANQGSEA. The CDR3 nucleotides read TGCAGCGTTGACGGACAGGGGGAGACCCAGTACTTC. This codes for CSVDGQGETQYF.

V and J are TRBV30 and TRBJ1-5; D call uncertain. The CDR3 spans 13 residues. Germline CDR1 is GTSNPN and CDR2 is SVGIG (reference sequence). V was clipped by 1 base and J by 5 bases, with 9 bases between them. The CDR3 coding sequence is TGTGCCTGGAGTGAATCAAGAGATCAGCCCCAGCATTTT. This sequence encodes CAWSESRDQPQHF.

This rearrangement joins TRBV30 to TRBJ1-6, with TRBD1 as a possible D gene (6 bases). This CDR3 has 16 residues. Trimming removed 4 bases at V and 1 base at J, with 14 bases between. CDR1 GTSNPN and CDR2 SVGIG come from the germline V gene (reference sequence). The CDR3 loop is CAWTTTGPSYNSPLHF. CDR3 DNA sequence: TGTGCCTGGACAACGACAGGTCCTTCCTATAATTCACCCCTCCACTTT.

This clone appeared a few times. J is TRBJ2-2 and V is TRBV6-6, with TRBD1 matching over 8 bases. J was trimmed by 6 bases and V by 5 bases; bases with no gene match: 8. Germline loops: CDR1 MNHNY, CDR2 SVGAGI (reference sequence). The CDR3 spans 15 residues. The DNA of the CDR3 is TGTGCCAGCAGTCGGCAGGGGGCGAATTCCGGGGAGCTGTTTTTT. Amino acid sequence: CASSRQGANSGELFF.

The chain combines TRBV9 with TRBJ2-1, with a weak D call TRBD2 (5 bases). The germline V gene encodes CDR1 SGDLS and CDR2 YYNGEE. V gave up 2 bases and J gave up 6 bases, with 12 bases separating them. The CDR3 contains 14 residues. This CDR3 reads CASSVGLAVNEQFF. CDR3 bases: TGTGCCAGCAGCGTTGGTCTAGCCGTCAATGAGCAGTTCTTC.

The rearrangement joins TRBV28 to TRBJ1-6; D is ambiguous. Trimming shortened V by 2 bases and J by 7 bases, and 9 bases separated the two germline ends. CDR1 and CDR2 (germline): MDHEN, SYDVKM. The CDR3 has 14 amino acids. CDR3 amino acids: CASSLGPLNSPLHF. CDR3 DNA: TGTGCCAGCAGTTTAGGCCCCTTGAATTCACCCCTCCACTTT.

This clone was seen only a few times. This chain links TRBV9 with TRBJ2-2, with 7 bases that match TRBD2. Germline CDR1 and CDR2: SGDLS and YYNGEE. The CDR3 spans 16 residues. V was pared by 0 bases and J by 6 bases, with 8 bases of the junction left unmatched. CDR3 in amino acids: CASSVDGFRGAGELFF. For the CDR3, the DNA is TGTGCCAGCAGCGTAGACGGCTTTCGGGGGGCCGGGGAGCTGTTTTTT.

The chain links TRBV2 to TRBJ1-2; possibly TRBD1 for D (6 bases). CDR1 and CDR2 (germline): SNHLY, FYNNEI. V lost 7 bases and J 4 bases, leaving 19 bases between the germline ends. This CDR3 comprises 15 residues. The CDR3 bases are TGTGCCAGCACCGACCCACGGGGGGCGGCCTATGGCTACACCTTC. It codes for CASTDPRGAAYGYTF.

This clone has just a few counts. CDR3 loop: CASSAHRGTEAFF. Here the CDR3 DNA reads TGTGCCAGCAGCGCCCACAGGGGTACTGAAGCTTTCTTT. V is TRBV9 and J is TRBJ1-1; 7 bases align to TRBD1. With 3 bases clipped from V and 5 bases from J, the junction kept 4 bases outside the gene matches. The CDR3 totals 13 residues. Germline assignment: CDR1 SGDLS and CDR2 YYNGEE.

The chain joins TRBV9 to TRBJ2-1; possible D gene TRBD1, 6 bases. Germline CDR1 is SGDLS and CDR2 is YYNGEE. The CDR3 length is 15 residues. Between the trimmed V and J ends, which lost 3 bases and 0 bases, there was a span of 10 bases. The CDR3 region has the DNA TGTGCCAGCAGCGCGAGGACAGCCTCCTACAATGAGCAGTTCTTC. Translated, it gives CASSARTASYNEQFF.

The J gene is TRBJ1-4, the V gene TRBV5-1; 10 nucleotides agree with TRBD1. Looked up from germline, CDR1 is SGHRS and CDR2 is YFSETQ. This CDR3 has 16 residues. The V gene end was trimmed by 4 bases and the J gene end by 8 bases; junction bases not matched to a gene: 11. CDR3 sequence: CASSPVPGQGNEKLFF. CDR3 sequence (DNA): TGCGCCAGCAGCCCTGTACCGGGACAGGGGAACGAAAAACTGTTTTTT.

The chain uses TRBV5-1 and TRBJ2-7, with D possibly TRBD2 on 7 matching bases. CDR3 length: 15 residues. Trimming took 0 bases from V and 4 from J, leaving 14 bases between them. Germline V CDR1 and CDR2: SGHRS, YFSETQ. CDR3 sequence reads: CASSLVGGQGYEQYF. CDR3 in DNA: TGCGCCAGCAGCTTGGTCGGGGGGCAAGGGTACGAGCAGTACTTC.

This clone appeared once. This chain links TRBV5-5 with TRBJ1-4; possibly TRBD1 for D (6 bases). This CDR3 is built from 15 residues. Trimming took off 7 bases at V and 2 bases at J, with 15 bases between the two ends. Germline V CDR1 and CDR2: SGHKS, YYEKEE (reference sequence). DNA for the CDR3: TGTGCCAGCGGCCCCCAGGGGTTCACTAATGAAAAACTGTTTTTT. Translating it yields CASGPQGFTNEKLFF.

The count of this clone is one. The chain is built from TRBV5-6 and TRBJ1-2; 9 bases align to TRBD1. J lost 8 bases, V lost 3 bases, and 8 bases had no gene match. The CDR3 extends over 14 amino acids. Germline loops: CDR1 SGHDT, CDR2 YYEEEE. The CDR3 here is CASSWTGTGNGYTF. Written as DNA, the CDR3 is TGTGCCAGCAGCTGGACCGGGACAGGGAACGGCTACACCTTC. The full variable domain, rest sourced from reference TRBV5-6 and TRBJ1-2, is DAGVTQSPTHLIKTRGQQVTLRCSPKSGHDTVSWYQQALGQGPQFIFQYYEEEERQRGNFPDRFSGHQFPNYSSELNVNALLLGDSALYLCASSWTGTGNGYTFGSGTRLTVV.

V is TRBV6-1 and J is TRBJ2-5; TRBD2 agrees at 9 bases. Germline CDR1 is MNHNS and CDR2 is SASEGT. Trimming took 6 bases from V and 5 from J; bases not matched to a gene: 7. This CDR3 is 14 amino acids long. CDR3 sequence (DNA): TGTGCCAGCAGGGTGGGGACTAGCCGGGAGACCCAGTACTTC. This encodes CASRVGTSRETQYF.